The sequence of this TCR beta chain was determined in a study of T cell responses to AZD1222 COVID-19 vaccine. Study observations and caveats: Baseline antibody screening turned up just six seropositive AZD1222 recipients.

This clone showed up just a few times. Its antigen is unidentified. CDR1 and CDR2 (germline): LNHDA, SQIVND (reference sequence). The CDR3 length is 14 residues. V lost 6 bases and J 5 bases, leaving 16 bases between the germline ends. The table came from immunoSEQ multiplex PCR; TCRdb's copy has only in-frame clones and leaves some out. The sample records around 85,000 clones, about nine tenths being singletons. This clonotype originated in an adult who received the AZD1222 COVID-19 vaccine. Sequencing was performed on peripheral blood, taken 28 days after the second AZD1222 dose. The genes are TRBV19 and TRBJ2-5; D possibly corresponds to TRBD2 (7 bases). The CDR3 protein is CASSTRGGWETQYF. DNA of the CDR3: TGTGCCAGTAGCACGAGGGGGGGTTGGGAGACCCAGTACTTC.